These 2 T cell receptor beta chains originate from one sample sequenced in a study of blood T cell repertoires in COVID-19. Clones were read by immunoSEQ multiplex PCR, and TCRdb kept only the in-frame ones, dropping some. The sample has hundreds of thousands of clones, about 86% seen once. The sample comprised PBMCs or T cells enriched from blood (not recorded which). Receptors were obtained from a man aged 25-45 years with acute COVID-19.

J is TRBJ2-6 and V is TRBV29-1; 11 bases fit TRBD2. Germline V CDR1 and CDR2: SQVTM, ANQGSEA. The V segment lost 4 bases and the J segment 2 bases; nucleotides outside the gene matches: 4. The length of the CDR3 is 16 residues. The CDR3 sequence is CSVGLAGGPGANVLTF. CDR3 coding DNA: TGCAGCGTTGGATTAGCGGGAGGGCCTGGGGCCAACGTCCTGACTTTC.

This clone appeared a single time. The identical CDR3 is also encoded by other nucleotide sequences in the sample. V and J are TRBV7-2 and TRBJ2-5; the match to TRBD1 covers 8 bases. CDR1 is SGHTA and CDR2 is FQGNSA in the germline V gene. CDR3 length equals 14 residues. The J segment lost 4 bases and the V segment lost 5 bases, leaving 6 bases of the junction unmatched. CDR3 bases: TGTGCCAGCAGCCCCCGGACAGGGCTAGAGACCCAGTACTTC. Translated: CASSPRTGLETQYF.